This paragraph reports one T cell receptor beta chain. Autoimmune disease history or systemic immunosuppression barred patients. The data belong to a study of OX40 agonist ivuxolimab in advanced cancers. Turning to the study itself: Every 2 weeks, ivuxolimab was infused into the patients intravenously at between 0.01 and 10 mg/kg. With a range of about 23 to 85, age averaged about 58 years, and about 80% were male. One hepatocellular carcinoma and two cutaneous melanoma patients partially responded.

With V trimmed by 5 bases and J by 5 bases, 8 bases remained unmatched. This CDR3 spans 14 amino acids. Germline V lookup: CDR1 MNHEY, CDR2 SMNVEV (reference sequence). Measured with immunoSEQ multiplex PCR; TCRdb has only the in-frame clones, and not every one. The table lists roughly 82,000 clones, about 90% of them singletons, with 10% in the top ten. This clonotype originated in an adult with an advanced solid tumor such as melanoma, head and neck, liver or kidney cancer. The chain has TRBV27 and TRBJ2-5, with 7 bases aligning to TRBD2. The sample here was CD4+ or CD8+ T cells sorted from blood, taken in a trial of the OX40 agonist ivuxolimab. The CDR3 region is CASSTQAGKETQYF. DNA for the CDR3: TGTGCCAGCAGTACCCAAGCGGGGAAGGAGACCCAGTACTTC.